This TCR beta chain appears in the sequencing data of a study of shared clonotypes between healthy human individuals. Splitting of CD4+ cells produced CD45RA+ naive and CD45RA-negative memory subsets. The protocol was immunoSEQ multiplex PCR, while the TCRdb copy is restricted to in-frame clones and leaves out a portion. This sample has approximately 2.1 million clones; more than 80% occur once, and the top ten carry about 0.39%. This CDR3 spans 14 amino acids. With 10 bases removed from V and 12 bases from J, the gap between germline ends came to 25 bases. Germline CDR1 is MDHEN and CDR2 is SYDVKM. Concerning this clone: Its antigen is not known.

Study-wide findings and caveats: Few donors limited the genetic and exposure-history diversity represented. Memory subsets had estimated richness that was generally smaller than that of naive subsets. It was anticipated that sequencing depth would influence how many clonotypes donors shared.

The sample was naive CD4+ T cells from PBMCs. Subset: CD45RA+ positively selected. This chain uses TRBV28 with TRBJ2-1; tentatively, D is TRBD1 (5 bases). The sequence was collected from a man aged 18 to 29 in good health. Some clones in this sample may be carry-over from other donors' samples. The CDR3 DNA follows: TGTGCCACCCGGATTTCAGGGTCTCAGGGTGGGCAGTTCTTC. This translates into CATRISGSQGGQFF.